The 24 T cell receptor beta chains reported below all come from one sample, sequenced in a study of cytomegalovirus exposure and HLA in healthy donors. The PCR used 60 Vbeta and 13 Jbeta primers. TCRdb's table, derived via immunoSEQ multiplex PCR, lists solely in-frame clones and lacks some. The table has some 120,000 clones, roughly 74% seen once. The sequenced sample was PBMCs. The receptor source for this set is a woman aged 45-65 years in good health and CMV-seropositive.

The genes are TRBV6-5 and TRBJ1-1, with unresolved D. Germline CDR1 MNHEY, CDR2 SVGAGI. V lost 9 bases and J lost 8, with 22 bases in between. There are 14 residues in the CDR3. The CDR3 region is CARFQRGEGREAFF. Here the CDR3 DNA reads TGTGCCAGATTCCAACGCGGGGAGGGCAGAGAAGCTTTCTTT.

The chain uses TRBV19 and TRBJ2-7; 11 bases align to TRBD1. V dropped 8 bases and J dropped 5; count of bases not matched to a gene: 5. In germline, CDR1 is LNHDA, CDR2 SQIVND (reference sequence). The CDR3 extends over 13 amino acids. The CDR3 coding sequence is TGTGCCAGTGGACGGGACAGGGGGGACGAGCAGTACTTC. This codes for CASGRDRGDEQYF.

This chain connects TRBV13 to TRBJ2-7; TRBD1 is a possible D gene (6 bases). The V gene's germline CDR1 is PRHDT and CDR2 FYEKMQ (reference sequence). V lost 5 bases and J 6 bases, leaving 11 bases between the germline ends. CDR3 length equals 12 residues. Written as DNA, the CDR3 is TGTGCCAGCAGCGAACAGGGAGCCGAGCAGTACTTC. Amino acids: CASSEQGAEQYF.

The count of this clone is one. J is TRBJ1-6 and V is TRBV5-1, with D perhaps TRBD1 (5 bases). V was cut by 0 bases and J by 10 bases, with 20 bases left in between. CDR1 and CDR2 (germline): SGHRS, YFSETQ. The CDR3 is made up of 17 amino acids. Written as DNA, the CDR3 is TGCGCCAGCAGCTTGGCCGGGAATATTGGGGGGGACTCACCCCTCCACTTT. It is translated as CASSLAGNIGGDSPLHF.

This clone was recorded a few times. The CDR3 nucleotides are TGTGCCAGTAGTAATAGACCCAGACAGGGAGAGACCCAGTACTTC. It translates to CASSNRPRQGETQYF. V gene TRBV19 combines with J gene TRBJ2-5; TRBD1 matches 7 bases. This CDR3 comprises 15 residues. Trimming removed 4 bases from V and 4 bases from J; junction bases left unmatched: 9. The germline gives CDR1 LNHDA, CDR2 SQIVND (reference sequence). The whole variable domain, remainder taken from reference TRBV19 and TRBJ2-5, is DGGITQSPKYLFRKEGQNVTLSCEQNLNHDAMYWYRQDPGQGLRLIYYSQIVNDFQKGDIAEGYSVSREKKESFPLTVTSAQKNPTAFYLCASSNRPRQGETQYFGPGTRLLVL.

The CDR3 DNA follows: TGTGCCAGCAGCCCATCCCGGGACAGGAATTCACCCCTCCACTTT. Translation: CASSPSRDRNSPLHF. This chain links TRBV11-2 with TRBJ1-6, with 8 bases aligning to TRBD1. The CDR3 runs to 15 residues. Trimming took 5 bases from V and 7 from J; bases not matched to a gene: 7. CDR1 SGHAT and CDR2 FQNNGV come from the germline V gene.

The chain uses TRBV4-3 and TRBJ2-1; perhaps TRBD1 as D (5 bases). V was cut by 0 bases and J by 3 bases, with 12 bases left in between. Germline CDR1 LGHNA, CDR2 YSLEER. The CDR3 is 16 residues long. CDR3: CASSQESRVGYNEQFF. The CDR3 coding sequence is TGCGCCAGCAGCCAAGAAAGCAGGGTGGGCTACAATGAGCAGTTCTTC.

This clone came up a few times. The chain links TRBV7-2 to TRBJ2-7; 8 bases fit TRBD1. Trimming at V came to 5 bases and at J to 7 bases, leaving 7 bases not matched to a gene. The germline CDR1 and CDR2 sequences are SGHTA and FQGNSA. CDR3 length equals 13 residues. CDR3 region: CASSPGQGREQYF. The DNA of the CDR3 is TGTGCCAGCAGCCCCGGACAGGGAAGGGAGCAGTACTTC.

V gene TRBV5-8 combines with J gene TRBJ1-1; 7 bases fit TRBD1. This CDR3 has 12 amino acids. Per germline, CDR1 SGHTS and CDR2 YDEGEE. V shed 5 bases and J 11 bases; nucleotides not matched to a gene: 9. CDR3: CASSSWTGGAFF. The CDR3 DNA reads as TGTGCCAGCAGTTCCTGGACAGGAGGGGCTTTCTTT.

The chain employs TRBV9 and TRBJ2-5; TRBD1 agrees at 8 bases. There are 18 residues in the CDR3. The J segment lost 11 bases and the V segment lost 3 bases, leaving 24 bases of the junction unmatched. Germline V gene lookup returns CDR1 SGDLS and CDR2 YYNGEE. The CDR3 DNA follows: TGTGCCAGCAGCGCCGACCGACAGGGCTATGTTTCACAGGGGGAGCAGTACTTC. This gives the protein CASSADRQGYVSQGEQYF.

The CDR3 loop reads CASSVVAAGASDTQYF. Written as DNA, the CDR3 is TGTGCCAGCAGCGTAGTGGCAGCGGGGGCTTCAGATACGCAGTATTTT. The rearrangement links TRBV9 to TRBJ2-3; 8 bases match TRBD2. Trimming cost V 0 bases and J 4 bases; bases outside gene matches: 7. This CDR3 is built from 16 residues. Per germline, CDR1 SGDLS and CDR2 YYNGEE.

The table lists this clone with a few counts. The chain is built from TRBV29-1 and TRBJ2-3; D is ambiguous. CDR1 SQVTM and CDR2 ANQGSEA come from the germline V gene. The CDR3 contains 12 residues. Trimming stripped 4 bases from V and 4 bases from J, with 9 bases between. The CDR3, as DNA: TGCAGCGTTGTCGAGTTTCCAGATACGCAGTATTTT. Translating gives CSVVEFPDTQYF.

The chain joins TRBV2 to TRBJ2-7; the match to TRBD1 covers 10 bases. The trim removed 7 bases at V and 6 bases at J, leaving 6 bases unmatched. There are 13 residues in the CDR3. CDR1 and CDR2 from the germline V gene are SNHLY and FYNNEI. In nucleotides, the CDR3 is TGTGCCAGCACCCCGACAGGGGGCGGCGAGCAGTACTTC. It specifies CASTPTGGGEQYF.

V and J are TRBV6-5 and TRBJ2-3; D perhaps matches TRBD1 (5 bases). Trimming removed 2 bases from V and 4 bases from J, with 16 bases in between. This CDR3 has 16 amino acids. Per the germline V gene, CDR1 is MNHEY and CDR2 is SVGAGI. CDR3 sequence: CASSYGVRAGADTQYF. Here the CDR3 DNA reads TGTGCCAGCAGTTACGGGGTCAGGGCAGGCGCAGATACGCAGTATTTT.

This clone was recorded only once. This rearrangement joins TRBV5-4 to TRBJ2-7; D perhaps matches TRBD2 (5 bases). CDR3 length equals 14 residues. The V and J ends lost 1 base and 3 bases respectively, with 11 bases between them. CDR1 is SGHNT and CDR2 is YYREEE in the germline V gene (reference sequence). CDR3 in amino acids: CASSLSGIDYEQYF. CDR3 bases: TGTGCCAGCAGCTTGTCGGGGATCGACTACGAGCAGTACTTC.

This chain uses TRBV18 with TRBJ2-5, with D unclear. Germline CDR1 KGHSH, CDR2 LQKENI. The CDR3 spans 15 residues. The germline V and J ends were trimmed by 6 bases and 5 bases, with 19 bases remaining between them. CDR3 bases: TGTGCCAGCTCGCTCATGGGCGTTTCGGTCGAGACCCAGTACTTC. Amino acid sequence: CASSLMGVSVETQYF. Full variable domain (missing parts from reference TRBV18 and TRBJ2-5): NAGVMQNPRHLVRRRGQEARLRCSPMKGHSHVYWYRQLPEEGLKFMVYLQKENIIDESGMPKERFSAEFPKEGPSILRIQQVVRGDSAAYFCASSLMGVSVETQYFGPGTRLLVL.

The chain has TRBV20-1 and TRBJ2-7; D might be TRBD1 (7 bases). From germline, CDR1 is DFQATT and CDR2 SNEGSKA (reference sequence). V dropped 5 bases and J dropped 5 bases, with 10 bases sitting between them. This CDR3 contains 11 residues. The CDR3 protein is CSASGGNEQYF. The CDR3 DNA reads TGCAGTGCTTCAGGGGGGAACGAGCAGTACTTC.

The V gene is TRBV19, the J gene TRBJ1-3, with D perhaps matching TRBD1 (6 bases). The V end lost 5 bases, the J end lost 3 bases, and 14 bases lay between the germline ends. This CDR3 has 15 residues. Germline CDR1 reads LNHDA; CDR2 reads SQIVND (reference sequence). This CDR3 is CASSPLEGVGNTIYF. CDR3 sequence (DNA): TGTGCCAGTAGTCCTCTTGAGGGGGTTGGAAACACCATATATTTT.

The CDR3 loop is CASSARQDGYTF. CDR3 in DNA: TGTGCCAGCAGCGCGAGACAGGATGGCTACACCTTC. This rearrangement joins TRBV7-9 to TRBJ1-2, with D tentatively TRBD1 (6 bases). Germline CDR1 and CDR2: SEHNR and FQNEAQ (reference sequence). The CDR3 sequence is 12 residues long. Trimming took 5 bases from V and 6 from J, leaving 10 bases between them. The whole variable domain, filled in from reference TRBV7-9 and TRBJ1-2, reads DTGVSQNPRHKITKRGQNVTFRCDPISEHNRLYWYRQTLGQGPEFLTYFQNEAQLEKSRLLSDRFSAERPKGSFSTLEIQRTEQGDSAMYLCASSARQDGYTFGSGTRLTVV.

The J gene is TRBJ1-6, the V gene TRBV11-3; no reliable D call. Germline V gene data show CDR1 as SGHNT and CDR2 as YENEEA. V lost 8 bases and J lost 6, with 14 bases in between. The CDR3 contains 14 residues. The CDR3 loop reads CASGYIISNSPLHF. CDR3 coding DNA: TGTGCCAGCGGCTACATCATCTCTAATTCACCCCTCCACTTT.

The rearrangement links TRBV13 to TRBJ2-2; TRBD2 matches at 8 bases. Germline CDR1 reads PRHDT; CDR2 reads FYEKMQ (reference sequence). This CDR3 spans 16 amino acids. V lost 1 base to trimming and J lost 4 bases; unmatched junction nucleotides: 5. CDR3 DNA sequence: TGTGCCAGCAGCTTAGAAGCGGGGGTTTCCACCGGGGAGCTGTTTTTT. It translates to CASSLEAGVSTGELFF.

The chain couples TRBV7-9 to TRBJ1-1; D may be TRBD1 (5 bases). Germline V gives CDR1 SEHNR, CDR2 FQNEAQ (reference sequence). V lost 4 bases and J lost 1, with 19 bases in between. The CDR3 is 17 residues long. The CDR3, as DNA: TGTGCCAGCAGCTCCCCCCCAGGGTGGGGTGGGAACACTGAAGCTTTCTTT. As protein: CASSSPPGWGGNTEAFF.

The rearrangement links TRBV15 to TRBJ2-1, with 12 bases aligning to TRBD2. Trimming cost V 0 bases and J 0 bases; bases outside gene matches: 9. From germline, CDR1 is LNHNV and CDR2 YYDKDF (reference sequence). This CDR3 region has 20 residues. The chain's CDR3 is CATSRDWDTSGGSSYNEQFF. Here the CDR3 DNA reads TGTGCCACCAGCAGAGATTGGGACACTAGCGGGGGGAGCTCCTACAATGAGCAGTTCTTC.

This chain uses TRBV2 with TRBJ1-1; 10 bases agree with TRBD1. This CDR3 is 16 amino acids long. Germline CDR1 reads SNHLY; CDR2 reads FYNNEI. V gave up 7 bases and J gave up 4 bases; unmatched junction bases: 12. The CDR3, as DNA: TGTGCCAGCAACCGCTGGGACAGGGGTCCGGGCACTGAAGCTTTCTTT. Translation: CASNRWDRGPGTEAFF.